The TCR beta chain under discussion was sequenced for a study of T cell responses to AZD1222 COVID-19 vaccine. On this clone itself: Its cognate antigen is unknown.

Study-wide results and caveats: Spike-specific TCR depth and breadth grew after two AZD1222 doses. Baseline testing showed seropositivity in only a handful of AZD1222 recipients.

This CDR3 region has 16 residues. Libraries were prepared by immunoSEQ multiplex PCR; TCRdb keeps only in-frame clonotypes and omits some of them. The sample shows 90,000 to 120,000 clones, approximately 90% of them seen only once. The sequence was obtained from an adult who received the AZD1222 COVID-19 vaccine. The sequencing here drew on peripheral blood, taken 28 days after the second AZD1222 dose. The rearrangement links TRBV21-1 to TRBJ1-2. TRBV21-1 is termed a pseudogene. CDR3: CASNGTGTEDPYGYTF. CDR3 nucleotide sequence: TGTGCCAGCAACGGGACCGGGACGGAGGACCCCTATGGCTACACCTTC.